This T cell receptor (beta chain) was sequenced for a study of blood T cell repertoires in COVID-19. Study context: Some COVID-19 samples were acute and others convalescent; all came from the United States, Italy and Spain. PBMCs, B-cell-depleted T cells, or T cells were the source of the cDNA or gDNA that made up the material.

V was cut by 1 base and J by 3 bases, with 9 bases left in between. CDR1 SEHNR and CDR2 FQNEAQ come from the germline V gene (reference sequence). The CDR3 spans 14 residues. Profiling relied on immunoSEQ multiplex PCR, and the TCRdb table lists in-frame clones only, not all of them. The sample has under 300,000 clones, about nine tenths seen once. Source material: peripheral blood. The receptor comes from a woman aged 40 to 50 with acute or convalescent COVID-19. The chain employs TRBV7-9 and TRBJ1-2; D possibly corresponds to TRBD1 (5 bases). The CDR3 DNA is TGTGCCAGCAGCTTAGATACAGGCTACTATGGCTACACCTTC. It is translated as CASSLDTGYYGYTF.